This entry features one T cell receptor beta chain sequence. This record belongs to a study of blood T cells in healthy people across ages. Study background: When template switching was applied, about one barcoded beta molecule was captured per two T cells.

V lost 3 bases and J 1 base, leaving 12 bases between the germline ends. CDR1 and CDR2 from the germline V gene are ENHRY and SYGVKD. The CDR3 has 15 amino acids. Using a J-beta primer mix together with a sample-barcoded 5' primer, a second PCR was run for about 6 to 12 cycles. TCRdb re-analysed the 5' RACE reads in MiXCR, keeping a single row per CDR3 protein. In the table there are 850,000 to 950,000 distinct CDR3 sequences, less than 35% of which are singletons. V and J are TRBV10-3 and TRBJ1-1; D is unresolved. This receptor was obtained from a woman over 75 in good health. The sample comprised blood. In DNA form, the CDR3 reads TGTGCCATCAGTGATTTAAGGGCGGGGAACACTGAAGCTTTCTTT. Amino acids: CAISDLRAGNTEAFF.